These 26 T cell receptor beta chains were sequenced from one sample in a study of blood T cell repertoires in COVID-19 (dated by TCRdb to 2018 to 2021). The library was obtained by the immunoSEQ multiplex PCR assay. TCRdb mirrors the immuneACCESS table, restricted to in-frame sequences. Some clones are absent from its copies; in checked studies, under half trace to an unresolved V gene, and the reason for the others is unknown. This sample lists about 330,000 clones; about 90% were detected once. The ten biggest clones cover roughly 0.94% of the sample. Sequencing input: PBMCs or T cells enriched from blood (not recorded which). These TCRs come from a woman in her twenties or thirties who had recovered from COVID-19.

This CDR3 is CASSAAGYEQFF. The CDR3 DNA reads as TGTGCCAGCAGCGCAGCGGGGTATGAGCAGTTCTTC. The chain recombines TRBV11-2 with TRBJ2-1; 7 nucleotides align to TRBD2. Germline CDR1 and CDR2: SGHAT and FQNNGV. CDR3 length equals 12 residues. The V segment lost 5 bases and the J segment 8 bases; nucleotides outside the gene matches: 3.

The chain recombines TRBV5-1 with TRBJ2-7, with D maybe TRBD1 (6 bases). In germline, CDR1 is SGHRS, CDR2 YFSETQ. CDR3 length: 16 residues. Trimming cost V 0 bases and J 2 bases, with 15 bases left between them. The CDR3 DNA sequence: TGCGCCAGCAGCTTGGCAACAGGGAGTTCGACCTACGAGCAGTACTTC. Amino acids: CASSLATGSSTYEQYF.

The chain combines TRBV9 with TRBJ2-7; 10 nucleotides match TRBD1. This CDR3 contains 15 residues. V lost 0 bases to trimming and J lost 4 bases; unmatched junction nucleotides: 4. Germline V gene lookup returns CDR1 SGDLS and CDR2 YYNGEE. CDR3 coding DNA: TGTGCCAGCAGCGTAGGACAGGGGGCTAGGTACGAGCAGTACTTC. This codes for CASSVGQGARYEQYF.

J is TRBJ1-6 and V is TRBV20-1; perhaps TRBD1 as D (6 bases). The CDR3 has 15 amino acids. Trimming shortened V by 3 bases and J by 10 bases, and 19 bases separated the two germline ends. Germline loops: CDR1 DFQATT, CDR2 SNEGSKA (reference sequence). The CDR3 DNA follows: TGCAGTGCTAGTGCAGGGGCAGCAGAGGGGTCACCCCTCCACTTT. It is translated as CSASAGAAEGSPLHF.

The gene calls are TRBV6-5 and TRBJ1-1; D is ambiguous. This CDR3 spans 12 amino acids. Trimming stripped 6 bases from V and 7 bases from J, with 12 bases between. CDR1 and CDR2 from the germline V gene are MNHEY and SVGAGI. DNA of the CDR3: TGTGCCAGCAGCCAAGCCGGGAGTGAAGCTTTCTTT. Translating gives CASSQAGSEAFF.

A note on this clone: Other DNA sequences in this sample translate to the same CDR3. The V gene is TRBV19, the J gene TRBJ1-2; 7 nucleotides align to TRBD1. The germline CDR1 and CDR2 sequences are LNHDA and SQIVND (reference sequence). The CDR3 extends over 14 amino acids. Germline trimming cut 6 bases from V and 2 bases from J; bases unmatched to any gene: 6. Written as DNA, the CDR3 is TGTGCCAGTAGAGAGGACAGGACAAACTATGGCTACACCTTC. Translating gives CASREDRTNYGYTF.

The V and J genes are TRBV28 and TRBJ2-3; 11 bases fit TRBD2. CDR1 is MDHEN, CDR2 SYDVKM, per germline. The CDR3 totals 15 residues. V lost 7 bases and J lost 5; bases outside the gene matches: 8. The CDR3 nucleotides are TGTGCCAGCACTCTAGCGGGGGGTCCCCGAGATACGCAGTATTTT. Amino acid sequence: CASTLAGGPRDTQYF.

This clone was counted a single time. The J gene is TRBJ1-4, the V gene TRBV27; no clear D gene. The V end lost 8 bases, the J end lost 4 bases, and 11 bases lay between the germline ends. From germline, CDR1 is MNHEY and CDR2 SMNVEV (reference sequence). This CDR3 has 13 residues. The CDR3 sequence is CASGAFLNEKLFF. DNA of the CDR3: TGTGCCAGCGGAGCCTTTCTTAATGAAAAACTGTTTTTT.

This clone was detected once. DNA for the CDR3: TGTGCCAGCAGCCCGACAGGGTTGGGTCTCAGGGATTGGTATGGCTACACCTTC. Its protein product is CASSPTGLGLRDWYGYTF. This sequence joins TRBV28 and TRBJ1-2, with 7 nucleotides matching TRBD1. The germline gives CDR1 MDHEN, CDR2 SYDVKM. The CDR3 extends over 18 amino acids. Losses at the gene ends were 6 bases for V and 5 bases for J; bases not matched to a gene: 21.

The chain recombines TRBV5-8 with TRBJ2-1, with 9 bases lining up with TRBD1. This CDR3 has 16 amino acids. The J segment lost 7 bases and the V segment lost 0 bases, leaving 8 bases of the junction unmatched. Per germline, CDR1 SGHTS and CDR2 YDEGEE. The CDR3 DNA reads TGTGCCAGCAGCTTGGAGAGGACAGGGGCTCGGAATGAGCAGTTCTTC. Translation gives CASSLERTGARNEQFF. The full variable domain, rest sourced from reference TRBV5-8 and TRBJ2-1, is EAGVTQSPTHLIKTRGQQATLRCSPISGHTSVYWYQQALGLGLQFLLWYDEGEERNRGNFPPRFSGRQFPNYSSELNVNALELEDSALYLCASSLERTGARNEQFFGPGTRLTVL.

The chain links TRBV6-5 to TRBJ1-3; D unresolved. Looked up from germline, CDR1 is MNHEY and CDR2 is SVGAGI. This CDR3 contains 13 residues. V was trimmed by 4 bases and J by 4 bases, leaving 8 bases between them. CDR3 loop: CASSSPRGNTIYF. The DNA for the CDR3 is TGTGCCAGCAGTTCACCGAGGGGAAACACCATATATTTT.

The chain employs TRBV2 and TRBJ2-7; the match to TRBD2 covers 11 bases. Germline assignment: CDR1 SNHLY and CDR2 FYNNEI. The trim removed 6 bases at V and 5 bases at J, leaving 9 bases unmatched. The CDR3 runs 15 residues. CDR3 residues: CASRGLSGGAHEQYF. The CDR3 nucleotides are TGTGCCAGCAGGGGACTTAGCGGGGGGGCCCACGAGCAGTACTTC.

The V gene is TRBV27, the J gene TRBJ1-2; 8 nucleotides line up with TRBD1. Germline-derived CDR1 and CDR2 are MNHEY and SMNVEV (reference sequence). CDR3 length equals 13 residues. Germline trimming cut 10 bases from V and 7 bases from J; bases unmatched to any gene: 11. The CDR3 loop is CATGQGNYGGYTF. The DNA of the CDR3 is TGTGCCACCGGACAGGGAAATTATGGTGGCTACACCTTC.

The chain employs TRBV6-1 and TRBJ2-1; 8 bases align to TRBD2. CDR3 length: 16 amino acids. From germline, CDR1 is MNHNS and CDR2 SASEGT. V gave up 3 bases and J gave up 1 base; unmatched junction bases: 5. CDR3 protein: CASSDGGGRSYNEQFF. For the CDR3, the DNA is TGTGCCAGCAGTGACGGGGGGGGGAGATCCTACAATGAGCAGTTCTTC.

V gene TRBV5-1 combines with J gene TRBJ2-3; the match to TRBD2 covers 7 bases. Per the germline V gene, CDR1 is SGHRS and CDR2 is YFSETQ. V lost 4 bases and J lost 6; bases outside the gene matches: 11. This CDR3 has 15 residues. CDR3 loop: CASSRRGGKDDTQYF. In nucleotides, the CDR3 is TGCGCCAGCAGCCGGCGCGGGGGAAAGGACGATACGCAGTATTTT.

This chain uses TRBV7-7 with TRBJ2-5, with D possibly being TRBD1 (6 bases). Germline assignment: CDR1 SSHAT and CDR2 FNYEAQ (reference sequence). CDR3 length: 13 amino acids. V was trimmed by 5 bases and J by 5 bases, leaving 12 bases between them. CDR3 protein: CASSAQGPETQYF. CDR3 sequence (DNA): TGTGCCAGCAGCGCCCAGGGGCCGGAGACCCAGTACTTC.

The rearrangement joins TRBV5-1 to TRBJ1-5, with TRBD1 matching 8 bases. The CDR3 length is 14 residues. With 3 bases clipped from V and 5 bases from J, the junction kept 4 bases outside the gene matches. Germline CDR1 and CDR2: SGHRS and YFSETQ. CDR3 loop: CASSWTGLDQPQHF. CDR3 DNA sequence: TGCGCCAGCAGCTGGACAGGGCTTGATCAGCCCCAGCATTTT.

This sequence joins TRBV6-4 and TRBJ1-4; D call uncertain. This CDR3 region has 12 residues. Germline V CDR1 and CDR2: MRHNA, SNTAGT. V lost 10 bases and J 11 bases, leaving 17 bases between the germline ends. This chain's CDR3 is CAKLRVQKKLFF. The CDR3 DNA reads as TGTGCCAAACTCCGGGTCCAGAAGAAACTGTTTTTT.

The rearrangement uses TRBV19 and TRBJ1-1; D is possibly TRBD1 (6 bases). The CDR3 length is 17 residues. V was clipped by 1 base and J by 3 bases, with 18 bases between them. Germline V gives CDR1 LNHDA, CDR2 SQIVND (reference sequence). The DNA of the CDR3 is TGTGCCAGTAGTATAGCGGTGGTGGGGGCGGGGGACACTGAAGCTTTCTTT. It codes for CASSIAVVGAGDTEAFF.

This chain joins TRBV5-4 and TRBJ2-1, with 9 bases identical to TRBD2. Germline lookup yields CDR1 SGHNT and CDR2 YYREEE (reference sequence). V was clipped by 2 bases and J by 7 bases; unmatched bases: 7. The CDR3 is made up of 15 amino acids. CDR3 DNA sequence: TGTGCCAGCAGCTTTAAGCGGGGGGCCCTAAATGAGCAGTTCTTC. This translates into CASSFKRGALNEQFF.

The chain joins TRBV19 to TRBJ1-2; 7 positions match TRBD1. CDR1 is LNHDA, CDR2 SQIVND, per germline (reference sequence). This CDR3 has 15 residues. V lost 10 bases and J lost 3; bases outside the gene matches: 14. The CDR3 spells CATFMRRGPYYGYTF. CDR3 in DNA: TGTGCCACCTTTATGAGGAGGGGGCCTTACTATGGCTACACCTTC.

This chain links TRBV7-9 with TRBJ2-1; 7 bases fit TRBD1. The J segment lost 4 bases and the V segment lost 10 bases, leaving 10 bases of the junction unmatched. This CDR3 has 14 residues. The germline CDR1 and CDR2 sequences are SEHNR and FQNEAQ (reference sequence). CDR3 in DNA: TGTGCCACCGTAGAGGGGGCGCGATACAATGAGCAGTTCTTC. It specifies CATVEGARYNEQFF. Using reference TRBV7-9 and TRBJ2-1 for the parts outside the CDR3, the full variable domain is DTGVSQNPRHKITKRGQNVTFRCDPISEHNRLYWYRQTLGQGPEFLTYFQNEAQLEKSRLLSDRFSAERPKGSFSTLEIQRTEQGDSAMYLCATVEGARYNEQFFGPGTRLTVL.

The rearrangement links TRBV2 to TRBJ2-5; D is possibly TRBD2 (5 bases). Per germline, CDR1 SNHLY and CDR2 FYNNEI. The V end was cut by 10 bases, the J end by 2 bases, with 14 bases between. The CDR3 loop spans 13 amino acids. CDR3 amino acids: CATLRGRQETQYF. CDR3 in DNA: TGTGCCACCCTCCGGGGAAGACAAGAGACCCAGTACTTC. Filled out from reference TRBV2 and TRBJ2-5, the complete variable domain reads EPEVTQTPSHQVTQMGQEVILRCVPISNHLYFYWYRQILGQKVEFLVSFYNNEISEKSEIFDDQFSVERPDGSNFTLKIRSTKLEDSAMYFCATLRGRQETQYFGPGTRLLVL.

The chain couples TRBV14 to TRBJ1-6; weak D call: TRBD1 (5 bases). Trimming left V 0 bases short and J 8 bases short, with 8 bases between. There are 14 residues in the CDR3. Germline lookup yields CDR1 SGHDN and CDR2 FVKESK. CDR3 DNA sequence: TGTGCCAGCAGCCAAGATTCGGGGGATTCACCCCTCCACTTT. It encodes CASSQDSGDSPLHF.

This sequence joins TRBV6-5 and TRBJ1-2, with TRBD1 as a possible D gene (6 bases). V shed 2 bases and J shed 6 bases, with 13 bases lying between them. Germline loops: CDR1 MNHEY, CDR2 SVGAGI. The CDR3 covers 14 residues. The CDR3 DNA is TGTGCCAGCAGTTACCAACAGGGTCCTAATGGCTACACCTTC. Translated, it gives CASSYQQGPNGYTF.

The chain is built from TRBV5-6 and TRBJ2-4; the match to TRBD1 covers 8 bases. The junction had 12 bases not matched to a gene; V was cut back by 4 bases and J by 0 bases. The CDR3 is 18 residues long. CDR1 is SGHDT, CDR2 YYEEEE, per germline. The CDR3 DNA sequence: TGTGCCAGCAGCACCGGTTTGACAGGGGCCAGAGCCAAAAACATTCAGTACTTC. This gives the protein CASSTGLTGARAKNIQYF.